The 2 T cell receptor beta chains given below trace back to one sample, sequenced in a study of blood T cells in healthy people across ages. Primed by a sample-barcoded 5' primer and a J-beta primer mix, a second PCR proceeded for roughly 6 to 12 cycles. TCRdb analysed the 5' RACE reads with MiXCR anew, one entry per CDR3 protein. The sample has about 1.7 million distinct CDR3 sequences; 28% are singletons. The sequenced sample was blood. Receptors were obtained from a woman aged 25 to 39 in good health.

The J gene is TRBJ1-2, the V gene TRBV2; 7 nucleotides match TRBD1. Germline-derived CDR1 and CDR2 are SNHLY and FYNNEI. This CDR3 is 13 amino acids long. Germline trimming cut 8 bases from V and 8 bases from J; bases unmatched to any gene: 11. The CDR3 DNA sequence: TGTGCCAGCGAGAACAGGGGCGAGGGCGGCTACACCTTC. Protein: CASENRGEGGYTF.

This rearrangement joins TRBV10-1 to TRBJ1-1; the match to TRBD1 covers 8 bases. V lost 0 bases, J lost 10 bases, and 7 bases stayed unmatched. CDR3 length: 14 amino acids. Germline CDR1 reads WNHNN; CDR2 reads SYGVQD (reference sequence). CDR3 region: CASSESDRASGAFF. The CDR3 DNA reads TGCGCCAGCAGTGAGTCGGACAGGGCTTCGGGAGCTTTCTTT.